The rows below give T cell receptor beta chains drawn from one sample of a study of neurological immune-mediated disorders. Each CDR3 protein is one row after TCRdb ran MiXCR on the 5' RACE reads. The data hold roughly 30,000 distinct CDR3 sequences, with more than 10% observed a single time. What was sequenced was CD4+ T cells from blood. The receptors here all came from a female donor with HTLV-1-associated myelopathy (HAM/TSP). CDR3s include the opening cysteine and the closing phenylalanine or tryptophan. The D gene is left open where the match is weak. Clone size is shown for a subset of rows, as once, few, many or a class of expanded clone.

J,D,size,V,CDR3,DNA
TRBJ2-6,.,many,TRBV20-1,CSARDPRESGANVLTF,TGCAGTGCTAGAGATCCACGGGAGTCTGGGGCCAACGTCCTGACTTTC
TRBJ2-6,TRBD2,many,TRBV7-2,CASTTGGAWANVLTF,TGTGCCAGCACGACGGGGGGGGCCTGGGCCAACGTCCTGACTTTC
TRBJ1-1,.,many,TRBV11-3,CASSIGSNTEAFF,TGTGCCAGCAGCATCGGATCTAACACTGAAGCTTTCTTT
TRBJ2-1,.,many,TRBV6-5,CASSYQVAVGSYNEQFF,TGTGCCAGCAGTTACCAGGTAGCGGTAGGCTCCTACAATGAGCAGTTCTTC
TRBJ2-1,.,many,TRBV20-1,CSAMGRRSSYNEQFF,TGCAGTGCTATGGGGAGGAGGAGCTCCTACAATGAGCAGTTCTTC
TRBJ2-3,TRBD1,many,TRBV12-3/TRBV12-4,CASVGTGDTDTQYF,TGTGCCAGTGTTGGGACAGGGGACACAGATACGCAGTATTTT
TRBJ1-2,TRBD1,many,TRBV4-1,CASSQVEGAINGYTF,TGCGCCAGCAGCCAAGTGGAGGGGGCGATCAATGGCTACACCTTC
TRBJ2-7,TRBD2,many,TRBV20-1,CSAITGTSGTLNEQYF,TGCAGTGCCATCACCGGGACTAGCGGGACGCTAAACGAGCAGTACTTC
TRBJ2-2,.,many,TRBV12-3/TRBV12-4,CANSLWVPNTGELFF,TGTGCCAACAGTTTATGGGTTCCGAACACCGGGGAGCTGTTTTTT
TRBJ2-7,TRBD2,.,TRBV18,CASSSFSGGIYEQYF,TGTGCCAGCAGTTCCTTTAGCGGGGGTATCTACGAGCAGTACTTC
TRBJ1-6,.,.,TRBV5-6,CASSYRDNSTLNF,TGTGCCAGCAGCTACAGGGATAATTCAACCCTCAACTTT
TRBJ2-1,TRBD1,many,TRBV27,CASSKFGQASSYNEQFF,TGTGCCAGCAGCAAATTCGGACAGGCGAGCTCCTACAATGAGCAGTTCTTC
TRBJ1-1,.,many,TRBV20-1,CSARKSTGTEAFF,TGCAGTGCTAGGAAATCTACAGGAACTGAAGCTTTCTTT
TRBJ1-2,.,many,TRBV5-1,CASSLDAGWTYGYTF,TGCGCCAGCAGCTTGGATGCAGGGTGGACCTATGGCTACACCTTC
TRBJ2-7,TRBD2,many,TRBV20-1,CSAGAGVRTSGFYEQYF,TGCAGTGCTGGGGCTGGGGTGAGGACTAGCGGTTTTTACGAGCAGTACTTC
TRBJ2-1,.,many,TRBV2,CASKPPGNEQFF,TGTGCCAGCAAACCGCCCGGGAATGAGCAGTTCTTC